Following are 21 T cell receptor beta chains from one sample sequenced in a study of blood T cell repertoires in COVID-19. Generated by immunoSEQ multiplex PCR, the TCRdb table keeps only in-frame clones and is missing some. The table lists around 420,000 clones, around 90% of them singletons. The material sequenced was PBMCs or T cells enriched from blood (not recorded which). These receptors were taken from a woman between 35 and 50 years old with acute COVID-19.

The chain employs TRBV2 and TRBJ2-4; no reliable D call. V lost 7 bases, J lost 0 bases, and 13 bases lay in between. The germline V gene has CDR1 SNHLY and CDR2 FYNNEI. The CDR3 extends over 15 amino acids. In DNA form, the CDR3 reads TGTGCCAGCAACGTGGCTTCCCTAGCCAAAAACATTCAGTACTTC. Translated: CASNVASLAKNIQYF.

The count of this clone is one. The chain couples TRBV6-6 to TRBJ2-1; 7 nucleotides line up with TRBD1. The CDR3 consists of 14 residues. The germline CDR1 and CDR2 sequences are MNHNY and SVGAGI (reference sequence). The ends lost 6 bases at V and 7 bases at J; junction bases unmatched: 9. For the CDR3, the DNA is TGTGCCAGCAGGCCTGGACAGGCCAAGAATGAGCAGTTCTTC. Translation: CASRPGQAKNEQFF.

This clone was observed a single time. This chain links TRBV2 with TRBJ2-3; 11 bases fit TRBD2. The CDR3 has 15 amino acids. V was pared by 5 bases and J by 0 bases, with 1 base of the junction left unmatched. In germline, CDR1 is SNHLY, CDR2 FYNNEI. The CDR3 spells CASSIAGGSTDTQYF. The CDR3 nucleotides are TGTGCCAGCAGTATAGCGGGGGGGAGCACAGATACGCAGTATTTT.

The CDR3 loop is CASSKKGENTEAFF. The CDR3 DNA reads as TGTGCCAGCAGCAAAAAAGGGGAGAACACTGAAGCTTTCTTT. The chain links TRBV2 to TRBJ1-1, with D possibly matching TRBD1 (5 bases). Germline V gene data show CDR1 as SNHLY and CDR2 as FYNNEI. V was clipped by 6 bases and J by 1 base, with 12 bases between them. There are 14 residues in the CDR3.

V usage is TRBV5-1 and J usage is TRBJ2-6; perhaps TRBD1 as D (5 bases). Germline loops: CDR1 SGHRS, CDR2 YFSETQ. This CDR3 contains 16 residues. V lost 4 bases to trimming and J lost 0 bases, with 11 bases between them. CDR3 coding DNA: TGCGCCAGCAGCGCTGACAGTCTCTCTGGGGCCAACGTCCTGACTTTC. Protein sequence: CASSADSLSGANVLTF.

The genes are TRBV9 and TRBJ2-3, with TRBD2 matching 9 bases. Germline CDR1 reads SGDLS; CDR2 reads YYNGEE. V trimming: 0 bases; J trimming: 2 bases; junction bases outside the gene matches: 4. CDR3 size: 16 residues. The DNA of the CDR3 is TGTGCCAGCAGCGTAGGGACTAGCGCTTACACAGATACGCAGTATTTT. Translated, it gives CASSVGTSAYTDTQYF.

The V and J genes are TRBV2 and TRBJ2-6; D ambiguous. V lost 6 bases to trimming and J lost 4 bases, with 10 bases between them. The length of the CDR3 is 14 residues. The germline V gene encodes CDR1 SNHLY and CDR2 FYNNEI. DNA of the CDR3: TGTGCCAGCAGCGAAAATGAGGGGGCCAACGTCCTGACTTTC. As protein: CASSENEGANVLTF.

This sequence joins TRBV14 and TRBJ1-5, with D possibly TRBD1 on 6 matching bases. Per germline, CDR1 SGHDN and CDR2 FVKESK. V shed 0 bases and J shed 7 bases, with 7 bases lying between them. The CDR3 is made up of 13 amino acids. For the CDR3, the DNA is TGTGCCAGCAGCCAAGATACAGGGCAGCCCCAGCATTTT. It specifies CASSQDTGQPQHF.

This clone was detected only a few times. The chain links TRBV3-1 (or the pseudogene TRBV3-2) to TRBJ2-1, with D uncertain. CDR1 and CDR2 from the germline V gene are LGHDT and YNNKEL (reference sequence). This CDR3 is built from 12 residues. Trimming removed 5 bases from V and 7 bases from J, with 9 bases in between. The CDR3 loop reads CASSSYRNEQFF. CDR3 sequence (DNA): TGTGCCAGCAGCTCATACAGAAATGAGCAGTTCTTC.

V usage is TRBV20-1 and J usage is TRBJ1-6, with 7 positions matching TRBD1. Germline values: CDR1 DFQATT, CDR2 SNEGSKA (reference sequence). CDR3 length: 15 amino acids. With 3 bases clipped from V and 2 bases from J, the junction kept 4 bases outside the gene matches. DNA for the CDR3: TGCAGTGCTAGTAGGCAGGGGGCCTATAATTCACCCCTCCACTTT. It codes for CSASRQGAYNSPLHF.

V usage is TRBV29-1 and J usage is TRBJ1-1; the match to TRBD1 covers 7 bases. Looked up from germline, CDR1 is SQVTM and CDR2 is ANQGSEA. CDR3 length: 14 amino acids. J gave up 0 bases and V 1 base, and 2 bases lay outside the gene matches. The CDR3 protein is CSVEARGLNTEAFF. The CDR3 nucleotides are TGCAGCGTTGAAGCGAGGGGGCTGAACACTGAAGCTTTCTTT.

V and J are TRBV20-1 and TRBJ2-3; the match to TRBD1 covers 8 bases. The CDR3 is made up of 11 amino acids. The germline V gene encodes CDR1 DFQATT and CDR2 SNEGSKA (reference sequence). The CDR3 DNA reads TGCCGGACAGGGATCACAGATACGCAGTATTTT. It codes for CRTGITDTQYF.

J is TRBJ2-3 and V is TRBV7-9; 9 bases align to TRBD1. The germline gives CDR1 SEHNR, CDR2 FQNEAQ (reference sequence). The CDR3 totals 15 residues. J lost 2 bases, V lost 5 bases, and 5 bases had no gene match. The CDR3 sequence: CASSRGQGDTDTQYF. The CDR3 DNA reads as TGTGCCAGCAGCCGGGGACAGGGCGACACAGATACGCAGTATTTT.

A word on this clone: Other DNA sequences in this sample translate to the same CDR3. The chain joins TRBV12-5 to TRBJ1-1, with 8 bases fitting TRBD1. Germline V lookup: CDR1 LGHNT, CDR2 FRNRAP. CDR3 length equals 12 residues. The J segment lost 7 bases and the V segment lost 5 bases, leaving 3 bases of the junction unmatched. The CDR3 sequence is CASGPDRGEAFF. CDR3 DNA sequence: TGTGCTAGTGGTCCAGACAGGGGTGAAGCTTTCTTT.

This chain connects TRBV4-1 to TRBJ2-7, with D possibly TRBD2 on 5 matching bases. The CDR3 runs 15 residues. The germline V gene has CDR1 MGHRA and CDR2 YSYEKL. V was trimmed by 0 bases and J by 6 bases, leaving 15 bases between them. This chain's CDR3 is CASSQDGVGIREQYF. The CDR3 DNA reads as TGCGCCAGCAGCCAAGACGGTGTCGGGATTCGCGAGCAGTACTTC.

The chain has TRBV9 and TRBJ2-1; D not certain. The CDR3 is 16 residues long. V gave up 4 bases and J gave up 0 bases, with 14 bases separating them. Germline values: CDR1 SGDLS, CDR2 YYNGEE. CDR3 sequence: CASSPPRGNSYNEQFF. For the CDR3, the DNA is TGTGCCAGCAGCCCCCCTAGAGGAAACTCCTACAATGAGCAGTTCTTC. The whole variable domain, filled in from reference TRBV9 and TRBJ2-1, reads DSGVTQTPKHLITATGQRVTLRCSPRSGDLSVYWYQQSLDQGLQFLIQYYNGEERAKGNILERFSAQQFPDLHSELNLSSLELGDSALYFCASSPPRGNSYNEQFFGPGTRLTVL.

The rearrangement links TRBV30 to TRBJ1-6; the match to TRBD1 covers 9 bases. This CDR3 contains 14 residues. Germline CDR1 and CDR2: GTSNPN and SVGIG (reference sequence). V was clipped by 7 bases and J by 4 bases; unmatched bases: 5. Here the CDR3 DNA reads TGTGCCTCGGCGGACAGGGGTTATAATTCACCCCTCCACTTT. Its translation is CASADRGYNSPLHF.

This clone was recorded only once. CDR3 coding DNA: TGTGCCACCAGCCTCCCCTCGGAGGAGCAGTTCTTC. Protein sequence: CATSLPSEEQFF. The V and J genes are TRBV15 and TRBJ2-1; D remains ambiguous. The CDR3 covers 12 residues. Germline V gives CDR1 LNHNV, CDR2 YYDKDF (reference sequence). Trimming pared 5 bases from V and 10 bases from J, leaving 12 bases between.

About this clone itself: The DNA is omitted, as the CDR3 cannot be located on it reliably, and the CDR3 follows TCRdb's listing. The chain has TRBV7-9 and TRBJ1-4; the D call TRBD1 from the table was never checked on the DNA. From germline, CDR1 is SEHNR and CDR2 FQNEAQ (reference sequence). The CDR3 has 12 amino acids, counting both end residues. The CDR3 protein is CASSFGFGAGVF.

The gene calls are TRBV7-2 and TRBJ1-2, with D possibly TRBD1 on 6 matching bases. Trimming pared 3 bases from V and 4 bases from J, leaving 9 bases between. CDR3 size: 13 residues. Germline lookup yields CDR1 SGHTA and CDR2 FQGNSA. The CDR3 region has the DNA TGTGCCAGCAGCTTGGACAGCTCCTATGGCTACACCTTC. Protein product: CASSLDSSYGYTF. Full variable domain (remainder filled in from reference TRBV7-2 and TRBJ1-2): GAGVSQSPSNKVTEKGKDVELRCDPISGHTALYWYRQSLGQGLEFLIYFQGNSAPDKSGLPSDRFSAERTGGSVSTLTIQRTQQEDSAVYLCASSLDSSYGYTFGSGTRLTVV.

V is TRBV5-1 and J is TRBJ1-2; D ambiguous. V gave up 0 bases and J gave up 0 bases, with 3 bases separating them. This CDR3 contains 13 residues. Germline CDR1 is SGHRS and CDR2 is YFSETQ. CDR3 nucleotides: TGCGCCAGCAGCTTGGCCGCTAACTATGGCTACACCTTC. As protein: CASSLAANYGYTF.